The T cell receptor (beta chain) described here comes from a study of monozygotic twins with inflammatory bowel disease. CDR1 SGHDT and CDR2 YYEEEE come from the germline V gene. The CDR3 spans 15 residues. The RNA usage for each TCR library was approximately 4,000 ng of total RNA. TCRdb reprocessed the 5' RACE reads, keeping one entry per CDR3 protein, no DNA. The specimen's table records 150,000 to 200,000 distinct CDR3 sequences. The chain couples TRBV5-6 to TRBJ1-5; the D call from TCRdb, TRBD1, cannot be confirmed without DNA. The TCR was taken from a human donor with ulcerative colitis or Crohn's disease, or a healthy co-twin of an affected twin (not recorded which). The sequenced sample was blood. The CDR3 loop reads CASSLSVKGNQPQHF.